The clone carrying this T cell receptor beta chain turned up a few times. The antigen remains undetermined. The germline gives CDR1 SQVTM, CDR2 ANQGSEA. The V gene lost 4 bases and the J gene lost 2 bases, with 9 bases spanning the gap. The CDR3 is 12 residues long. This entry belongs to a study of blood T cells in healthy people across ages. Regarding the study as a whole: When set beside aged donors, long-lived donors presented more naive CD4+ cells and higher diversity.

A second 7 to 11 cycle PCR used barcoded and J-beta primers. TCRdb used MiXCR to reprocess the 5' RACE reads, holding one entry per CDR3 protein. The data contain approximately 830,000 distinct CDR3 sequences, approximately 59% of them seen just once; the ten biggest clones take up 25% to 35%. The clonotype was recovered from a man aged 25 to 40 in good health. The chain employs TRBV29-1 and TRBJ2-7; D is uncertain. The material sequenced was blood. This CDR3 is CSVGRVPYEQYF. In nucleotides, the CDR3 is TGCAGCGTTGGAAGGGTACCCTACGAGCAGTACTTC.